Shown below are 2 T cell receptor beta chains from a single sample sequenced in a study of blood T cell repertoires in COVID-19. Method: immunoSEQ multiplex PCR; TCRdb's copy keeps in-frame clones and lacks some. The table has about 180,000 clones, roughly 80% seen once; the top ten hold 1.5%. Sequencing was done on a sample of peripheral blood. The receptors come from a human donor in a cohort sampled during active COVID-19.

This clone appeared a few times. CDR3 sequence (DNA): TGTGCCATCGGAGTTGAAACCTACGAGCAGTACTTC. As protein: CAIGVETYEQYF. This chain connects TRBV10-3 to TRBJ2-7; no firm D call. The CDR3 is 12 residues long. V lost 8 bases to trimming and J lost 2 bases, with 10 bases between them. Germline V gives CDR1 ENHRY, CDR2 SYGVKD.

The J gene is TRBJ1-2, the V gene TRBV7-2; TRBD1 might be the D (6 bases). The CDR3 has 14 amino acids. Deletions cut 1 base from V and 6 bases from J, with 12 bases between. Looked up from germline, CDR1 is SGHTA and CDR2 is FQGNSA. The CDR3 reads CASSLGSGGDGYTF. The DNA for the CDR3 is TGTGCCAGCAGCTTAGGATCGGGGGGCGATGGCTACACCTTC. Supplemented by reference TRBV7-2 and TRBJ1-2, the full variable domain reads GAGVSQSPSNKVTEKGKDVELRCDPISGHTALYWYRQSLGQGLEFLIYFQGNSAPDKSGLPSDRFSAERTGGSVSTLTIQRTQQEDSAVYLCASSLGSGGDGYTFGSGTRLTVV.